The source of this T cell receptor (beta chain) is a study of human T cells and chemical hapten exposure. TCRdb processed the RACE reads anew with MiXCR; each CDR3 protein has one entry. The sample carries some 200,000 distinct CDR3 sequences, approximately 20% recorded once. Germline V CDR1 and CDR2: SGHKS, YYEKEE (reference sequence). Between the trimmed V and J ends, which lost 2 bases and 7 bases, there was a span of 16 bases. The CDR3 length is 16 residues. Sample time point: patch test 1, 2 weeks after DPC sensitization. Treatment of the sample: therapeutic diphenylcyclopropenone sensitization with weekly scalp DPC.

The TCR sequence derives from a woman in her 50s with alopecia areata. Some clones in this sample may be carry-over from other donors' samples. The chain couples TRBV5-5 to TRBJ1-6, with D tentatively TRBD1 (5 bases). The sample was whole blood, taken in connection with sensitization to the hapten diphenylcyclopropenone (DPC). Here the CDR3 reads CASSFPGHNRNSPLHF. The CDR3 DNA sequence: TGTGCCAGCAGCTTCCCCGGACATAATAGGAATTCACCCCTCCACTTT.